This T cell receptor (beta chain) emerged from a study of cytomegalovirus exposure and HLA in healthy donors. Whole-study results and caveats: Despite most TCR sequences being rare, some public TCRs occurred in many donors. Further analysis was carried out later, and it showed several of the most significant clusters appearing linked to common viral pathogens. A missense variant in DCLRE1C was later tied to TCR beta V- and J-gene trimming.

In the PCR, 60 Vbeta and 13 Jbeta primers were used. Original analysis: As a later analysis found, there were 70 million to 90 million unique TCR beta chains, of which roughly 11 million were shared. TCRdb keeps only in-frame clones here, not all; method: immunoSEQ multiplex PCR. V, J and clone size are taken as reported in that table, and D and trimming were inferred from the DNA itself. Of about 160,000 clones listed, around 79% are singletons. About this clone itself: Its matching antigen is unknown.

Germline assignment: CDR1 MNHNS and CDR2 SASEGT. Trimming left V 8 bases short and J 0 bases short, with 8 bases between. The length of the CDR3 is 12 residues. The receptor's source is a man aged 35-49 years in good health and CMV-seronegative. The J gene is TRBJ2-7, the V gene TRBV6-1, with D perhaps TRBD2 (6 bases). The sample taken for sequencing was PBMCs. The CDR3 reads CASGTSSYEQYF. The CDR3 DNA reads TGTGCCAGCGGGACTTCCTCCTACGAGCAGTACTTC.